This passage covers 32 T cell receptor beta chains from one sample sequenced in a study of PD-L1 blockade in urothelial cancer (dated by TCRdb to between 2016 and 2019). Interpreted using the paper, the time point label stands for: pretreatment peripheral blood. Library construction relied on the immunoSEQ multiplex PCR assay. The immuneACCESS repertoire file appears here via TCRdb, limited to in-frame rearrangements. These files lack a portion of the clones; in checked studies, under half of the deficit traces to unresolved V genes, and the cause of the others is not known. The sample table lists about 79,000 clones, roughly 86% of them with a count of one. The ten largest account for about 15% of the sample. The specimen was PBMCs, collected around atezolizumab (anti-PD-L1) treatment. The receptors stem from a man aged 60 to 69 with urothelial cancer.

The chain is built from TRBV6-1 and TRBJ1-2; tentatively, D is TRBD1 (6 bases). Per germline, CDR1 MNHNS and CDR2 SASEGT. V lost 8 bases, J lost 8 bases, and 18 bases lay in between. CDR3 size: 13 residues. CDR3 in DNA: TGTGCCAGCTCTAGGGAACAGGGTTGGGGCTACACCTTC. Translated: CASSREQGWGYTF.

This rearrangement joins TRBV7-6 to TRBJ2-5, with D tentatively TRBD1 (5 bases). The J call could be wrong; TRBJ2-7 is a better fit for the DNA end. The CDR3 has 12 residues. CDR1 and CDR2 (germline): SGHVS, FNYEAQ. CDR3 sequence: CASSDTGNEQYF. The CDR3 bases are TGTGCCAGCAGCGACACAGGAAACGAGCAGTACTTC.

V and J are TRBV28 and TRBJ1-4; 10 bases match TRBD1. Losses at the gene ends were 2 bases for V and 7 bases for J; bases not matched to a gene: 4. The CDR3 has 15 residues. From germline, CDR1 is MDHEN and CDR2 SYDVKM. CDR3 loop: CASSLGQGVGEKLFF. Written as DNA, the CDR3 is TGTGCCAGCAGTTTAGGACAGGGGGTGGGTGAAAAACTGTTTTTT.

This chain joins TRBV19 and TRBJ2-4, with a possible D match to TRBD1 (6 bases). Germline V lookup: CDR1 LNHDA, CDR2 SQIVND (reference sequence). Trimming pared 4 bases from V and 3 bases from J, leaving 10 bases between. This CDR3 has 14 amino acids. CDR3 in amino acids: CASSSLGGKNIQYF. CDR3 sequence (DNA): TGTGCCAGTAGTAGTTTAGGGGGCAAAAACATTCAGTACTTC.

The genes are TRBV11-2 and TRBJ1-6, with TRBD1 matching over 7 bases. The CDR3 sequence is 17 residues long. CDR1 is SGHAT and CDR2 is FQNNGV in the germline V gene. Trimming at V came to 6 bases and at J to 10 bases, leaving 18 bases not matched to a gene. CDR3 sequence (DNA): TGTGCCAGCAGGGATTCGACAGGGTTAGGTTTACAGTCACCCCTCCACTTT. It encodes CASRDSTGLGLQSPLHF.

V gene TRBV7-3 combines with J gene TRBJ1-1, with unresolved D. Deletions cut 1 base from V and 3 bases from J, with 12 bases between. CDR3 length equals 15 residues. Germline V gene data show CDR1 as SGHTA and CDR2 as FQGTGA. The CDR3 DNA is TGTGCCAGCAGCTTAAAGAGGATTTCGGACACTGAAGCTTTCTTT. This gives the protein CASSLKRISDTEAFF.

The V gene is TRBV11-3, the J gene TRBJ2-5; D is possibly TRBD1 (5 bases). The CDR3 length is 16 residues. The V gene's germline CDR1 is SGHNT and CDR2 YENEEA. The germline V and J ends were trimmed by 1 base and 1 base, with 13 bases remaining between them. In DNA form, the CDR3 reads TGTGCCAGCAGCTTAGTACCCGGCCAGGGCCAAGAGACCCAGTACTTC. Protein: CASSLVPGQGQETQYF.

The V gene is TRBV2, the J gene TRBJ2-1; 7 bases align to TRBD2. V was pared by 4 bases and J by 2 bases, with 8 bases of the junction left unmatched. Looked up from germline, CDR1 is SNHLY and CDR2 is FYNNEI. The CDR3 length is 16 residues. The CDR3 DNA is TGTGCCAGCAGTGGTCGACGTGGGGGGGCCTACAATGAGCAGTTCTTC. Its translation is CASSGRRGGAYNEQFF. Together with reference TRBV2 and TRBJ2-1, the CDR3 gives the full variable domain: EPEVTQTPSHQVTQMGQEVILRCVPISNHLYFYWYRQILGQKVEFLVSFYNNEISEKSEIFDDQFSVERPDGSNFTLKIRSTKLEDSAMYFCASSGRRGGAYNEQFFGPGTRLTVL.

The CDR3 DNA follows: TGCGCCAGCAGCGACAGGGGCGGGAACACTGAAGCTTTCTTT. Translation gives CASSDRGGNTEAFF. The rearrangement links TRBV5-1 to TRBJ1-1; TRBD1 matches at 8 bases. Germline V lookup: CDR1 SGHRS, CDR2 YFSETQ. This CDR3 is built from 14 residues. The V and J ends lost 4 bases and 1 base, in that order; junction bases with no gene match: 3. The complete variable domain, with remaining parts taken from reference TRBV5-1 and TRBJ1-1, reads KAGVTQTPRYLIKTRGQQVTLSCSPISGHRSVSWYQQTPGQGLQFLFEYFSETQRNKGNFPGRFSGRQFSNSRSEMNVSTLELGDSALYLCASSDRGGNTEAFFGQGTRLTVV.

This clone was observed once. The chain recombines TRBV6-1 with TRBJ2-1; 7 bases agree with TRBD1. V lost 6 bases to trimming and J lost 8 bases; unmatched junction nucleotides: 7. Germline V lookup: CDR1 MNHNS, CDR2 SASEGT. CDR3 length: 13 amino acids. The CDR3: CASRRDRVDEQFF. The DNA of the CDR3 is TGTGCCAGCAGGAGAGACAGGGTCGATGAGCAGTTCTTC.

The J gene is TRBJ1-5, the V gene TRBV12-5; 12 nucleotides line up with TRBD1. Trimming at V came to 5 bases and at J to 3 bases, leaving 5 bases not matched to a gene. Germline V gene lookup returns CDR1 LGHNT and CDR2 FRNRAP. This CDR3 spans 16 amino acids. The CDR3 loop is CASGPRDRGHNQPQHF. CDR3 coding DNA: TGTGCTAGTGGTCCCCGGGACAGGGGGCACAATCAGCCCCAGCATTTT.

The genes are TRBV18 and TRBJ1-1, with 12 bases lining up with TRBD1. Germline assignment: CDR1 KGHSH and CDR2 LQKENI. The length of the CDR3 is 16 residues. J lost 2 bases, V lost 6 bases, and 7 bases had no gene match. CDR3 nucleotides: TGTGCCAGCTCCACAGGGACAGGGGGCTTCAACACTGAAGCTTTCTTT. Translating it yields CASSTGTGGFNTEAFF.

Here the CDR3 DNA reads TGTGCCAGCAGCGCTAGATACTTGGAGCAGTACTTC. Residues: CASSARYLEQYF. V and J are TRBV7-9 and TRBJ2-7; the D is unclear. In germline, CDR1 is SEHNR, CDR2 FQNEAQ (reference sequence). CDR3 length: 12 residues. The germline V and J ends were trimmed by 5 bases and 7 bases, with 12 bases remaining between them. Full variable domain (missing parts from reference TRBV7-9 and TRBJ2-7): DTGVSQNPRHKITKRGQNVTFRCDPISEHNRLYWYRQTLGQGPEFLTYFQNEAQLEKSRLLSDRFSAERPKGSFSTLEIQRTEQGDSAMYLCASSARYLEQYFGPGTRLTVT.

This CDR3 reads CAWSEGLWTEAFF. The CDR3 DNA reads as TGTGCCTGGAGTGAGGGGTTGTGGACTGAAGCTTTCTTT. The chain employs TRBV30 and TRBJ1-1; TRBD1 might be the D (5 bases). The V gene's germline CDR1 is GTSNPN and CDR2 SVGIG (reference sequence). The CDR3 sequence is 13 residues long. Trimming stripped 1 base from V and 5 bases from J, with 11 bases between.

This rearrangement joins TRBV4-3 to TRBJ2-7; 7 nucleotides agree with TRBD2. Germline V lookup: CDR1 LGHNA, CDR2 YSLEER. Trimming took 0 bases from V and 5 from J; bases not matched to a gene: 7. There are 15 residues in the CDR3. The CDR3 spells CASSQDSRGLDEQYF. CDR3 sequence (DNA): TGCGCCAGCAGCCAAGATTCGCGGGGGTTGGACGAGCAGTACTTC.

V usage is TRBV7-2 and J usage is TRBJ2-7; TRBD2 matches at 13 bases. Germline CDR1 is SGHTA and CDR2 is FQGNSA. With 2 bases clipped from V and 6 bases from J, the junction kept 7 bases outside the gene matches. The CDR3 is 16 amino acids. The CDR3 reads CASSLSPGLAGSEQYF. CDR3 DNA: TGTGCCAGCAGCTTAAGTCCGGGACTAGCGGGGAGCGAGCAGTACTTC.

The chain joins TRBV28 to TRBJ1-2, with D uncertain. The germline V gene encodes CDR1 MDHEN and CDR2 SYDVKM. Trimming removed 1 base from V and 3 bases from J, with 9 bases in between. The CDR3 totals 14 residues. CDR3 sequence reads: CASSLLRDYYGYTF. CDR3 nucleotides: TGTGCCAGCAGTTTATTGAGAGACTACTATGGCTACACCTTC.

This chain's CDR3 is CASSQVGQGVEETQYF. CDR3 nucleotides: TGTGCCAGCAGCCAAGTGGGGCAGGGGGTGGAGGAGACCCAGTACTTC. V is TRBV4-2 and J is TRBJ2-5, with 7 bases matching TRBD1. There are 16 residues in the CDR3. CDR1 is LGHNA and CDR2 is YNFKEQ in the germline V gene. Trimming removed 1 base from V and 5 bases from J; junction bases left unmatched: 10.

The V and J genes are TRBV30 and TRBJ2-1; 7 positions agree with TRBD1. This CDR3 region has 14 residues. Looked up from germline, CDR1 is GTSNPN and CDR2 is SVGIG (reference sequence). Unmatched junction bases numbered 6, after V lost 6 bases and J lost 1 base. CDR3 loop: CACSGGRSYNEQFF. DNA for the CDR3: TGTGCCTGTTCAGGGGGTCGTTCCTACAATGAGCAGTTCTTC.

The rearrangement uses TRBV11-3 and TRBJ2-7, with TRBD1 matching over 11 bases. CDR3 length: 15 residues. The V and J ends lost 5 bases and 7 bases, in that order; junction bases with no gene match: 10. The germline gives CDR1 SGHNT, CDR2 YENEEA. CDR3 nucleotide sequence: TGTGCCAGCAGCACGAGGACAGGGGGCTTAGGTGAGCAGTACTTC. Amino acid sequence: CASSTRTGGLGEQYF.

The gene calls are TRBV7-6 and TRBJ2-3, with TRBD1 matching over 7 bases. With V trimmed by 5 bases and J by 3 bases, 8 bases remained unmatched. Germline CDR1 and CDR2: SGHVS and FNYEAQ. The CDR3 contains 15 residues. The CDR3 protein is CASSRDRAYTDTQYF. CDR3 DNA sequence: TGTGCCAGCAGCCGAGACAGGGCTTATACAGATACGCAGTATTTT.

The rearrangement links TRBV12-5 to TRBJ1-1; D is perhaps TRBD1 (6 bases). CDR3 length: 14 amino acids. Germline values: CDR1 LGHNT, CDR2 FRNRAP. V dropped 6 bases and J dropped 2 bases, with 13 bases sitting between them. The CDR3 nucleotides read TGTGCTAGTGGCCAGGGGAGACTAAACACTGAAGCTTTCTTT. Translating it yields CASGQGRLNTEAFF.

In DNA, the CDR3 is TGTGCCAGCAGCGCAGACAGGGGATATGGCTACACCTTC. Translation gives CASSADRGYGYTF. This chain joins TRBV5-4 and TRBJ1-2, with 8 positions matching TRBD1. CDR3 length equals 13 residues. Germline V CDR1 and CDR2: SGHNT, YYREEE (reference sequence). J was trimmed by 5 bases and V by 4 bases; bases with no gene match: 4.

This clone was observed a handful of times. This chain joins TRBV6-5 and TRBJ1-1; D gene unclear. V was cut by 2 bases and J by 6 bases, with 19 bases left in between. CDR1 is MNHEY, CDR2 SVGAGI, per germline. This CDR3 has 16 residues. In DNA, the CDR3 is TGTGCCAGCAGTTACAGCTTTGAAGCCCCGAGTCCTGAAGCTTTCTTT. Translation gives CASSYSFEAPSPEAFF.

The rearrangement uses TRBV27 and TRBJ2-5; 9 bases are a match to TRBD2. Germline CDR1 MNHEY, CDR2 SMNVEV (reference sequence). The length of the CDR3 is 15 residues. With 4 bases clipped from V and 5 bases from J, the junction kept 8 bases outside the gene matches. CDR3 coding DNA: TGTGCCAGCAGTTCACGCCCCGGACTAGCGGAGACCCAGTACTTC. Its translation is CASSSRPGLAETQYF.

The genes are TRBV6-5 and TRBJ2-7, with 8 bases matching TRBD1. V shed 10 bases and J 2 bases; nucleotides not matched to a gene: 4. Germline CDR1 reads MNHEY; CDR2 reads SVGAGI. The CDR3 has 12 amino acids. The CDR3 DNA is TGTGCCACCGGGACAGGTGCCTACGAGCAGTACTTC. This sequence encodes CATGTGAYEQYF.

The genes are TRBV11-2 and TRBJ1-1; D may be TRBD1 (6 bases). V gave up 1 base and J gave up 0 bases, with 15 bases separating them. This CDR3 is 17 amino acids long. Germline V gives CDR1 SGHAT, CDR2 FQNNGV. CDR3 DNA: TGTGCCAGCAGCTTAGCGGACAGCTTCTTCTTGAACACTGAAGCTTTCTTT. It is translated as CASSLADSFFLNTEAFF.

The chain combines TRBV12-5 with TRBJ2-7; 9 nucleotides agree with TRBD1. Germline CDR1 reads LGHNT; CDR2 reads FRNRAP. The CDR3 extends over 15 amino acids. V lost 5 bases and J lost 5; bases outside the gene matches: 10. As DNA, the CDR3 is TGTGCTAGTGGTATCCCGGACAGGGGATTCCACGAGCAGTACTTC. This codes for CASGIPDRGFHEQYF.

This sequence joins TRBV5-1 and TRBJ2-2; 10 bases are a match to TRBD2. The CDR3 is 15 amino acids. The junction had 6 bases not matched to a gene; V was cut back by 5 bases and J by 5 bases. From germline, CDR1 is SGHRS and CDR2 YFSETQ. The CDR3 DNA is TGCGCCAGCAGTGAGCGGGGGGGCCGGACCGGGGAGCTGTTTTTT. This codes for CASSERGGRTGELFF.

V gene TRBV29-1 combines with J gene TRBJ1-2; 8 bases match TRBD1. V trimming: 8 bases; J trimming: 2 bases; junction bases outside the gene matches: 4. The CDR3 covers 12 residues. CDR1 SQVTM and CDR2 ANQGSEA come from the germline V gene. CDR3 residues: CSYGQGNYGYTF. CDR3 bases: TGCAGCTACGGACAGGGAAACTATGGCTACACCTTC.

This chain joins TRBV10-3 and TRBJ1-1; D remains ambiguous. Deletions cut 4 bases from V and 0 bases from J, with 9 bases between. The germline gives CDR1 ENHRY, CDR2 SYGVKD. The CDR3 runs to 14 residues. CDR3 loop: CAISVAAMNTEAFF. The CDR3 coding sequence is TGTGCCATCAGTGTAGCAGCCATGAACACTGAAGCTTTCTTT.

The rearrangement links TRBV1 to TRBJ2-1; the table assigns TRBD2, which was not confirmed against the DNA. TRBV1 is a known pseudogene. The CDR3 sequence is 17 residues long. CDR3 sequence: CTSSHPPGMWGGYEQFF. The CDR3 DNA is TGCACCAGCAGCCACCCACCGGGGATGTGGGGGGGCTATGAGCAGTTCTTC.